This T cell receptor beta chain was sequenced during a study of cytomegalovirus exposure and HLA in healthy donors. CDR3 length: 12 residues. The germline gives CDR1 MDHEN, CDR2 SYDVKM. The V gene lost 3 bases and the J gene lost 8 bases, with 10 bases spanning the gap. PCR employed 60 Vbeta and 13 Jbeta primers. The table came from immunoSEQ multiplex PCR; TCRdb's copy has only in-frame clones and leaves some out. Altogether about 110,000 clones are present, more than 60% being singletons, with the ten largest covering roughly 6%. The specimen was PBMCs. The V and J genes are TRBV28 and TRBJ1-2; D unclear. This receptor was identified in a woman aged 45-60 years in good health and CMV-seropositive. DNA of the CDR3: TGTGCCAGCAGTTTCGGGGTACAGGGCTACACCTTC. Translating it yields CASSFGVQGYTF.